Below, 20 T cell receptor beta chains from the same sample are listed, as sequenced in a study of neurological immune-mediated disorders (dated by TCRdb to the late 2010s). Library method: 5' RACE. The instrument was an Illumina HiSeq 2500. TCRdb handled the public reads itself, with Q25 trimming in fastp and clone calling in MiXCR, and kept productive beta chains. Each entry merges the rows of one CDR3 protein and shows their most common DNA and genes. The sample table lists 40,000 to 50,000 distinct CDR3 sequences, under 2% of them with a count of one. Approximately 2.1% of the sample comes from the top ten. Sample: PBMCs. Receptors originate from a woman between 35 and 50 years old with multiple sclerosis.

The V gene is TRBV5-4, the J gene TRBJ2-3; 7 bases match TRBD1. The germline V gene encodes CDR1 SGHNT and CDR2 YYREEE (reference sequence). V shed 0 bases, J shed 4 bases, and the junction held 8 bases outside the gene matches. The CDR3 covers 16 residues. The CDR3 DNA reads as TGTGCCAGCAGCTTGGAGGGGGCTTTATTCTCAGATACGCAGTATTTT. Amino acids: CASSLEGALFSDTQYF.

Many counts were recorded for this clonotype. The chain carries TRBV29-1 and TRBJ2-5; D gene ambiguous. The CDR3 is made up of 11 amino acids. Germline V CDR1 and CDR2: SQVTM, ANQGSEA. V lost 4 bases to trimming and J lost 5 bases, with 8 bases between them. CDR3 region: CSVGREETQYF. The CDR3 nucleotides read TGCAGCGTTGGAAGAGAGGAGACCCAGTACTTC.

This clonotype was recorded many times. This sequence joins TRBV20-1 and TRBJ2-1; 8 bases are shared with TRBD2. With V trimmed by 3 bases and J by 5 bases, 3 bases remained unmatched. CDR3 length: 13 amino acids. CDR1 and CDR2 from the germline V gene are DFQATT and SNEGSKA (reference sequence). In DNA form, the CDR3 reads TGCAGTGCTAGCGGGGGGGCACACAATGAGCAGTTCTTC. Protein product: CSASGGAHNEQFF.

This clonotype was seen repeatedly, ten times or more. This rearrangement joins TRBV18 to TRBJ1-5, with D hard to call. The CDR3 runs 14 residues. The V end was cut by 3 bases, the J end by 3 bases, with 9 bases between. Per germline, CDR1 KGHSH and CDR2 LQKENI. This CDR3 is CASSPASDNQPQHF. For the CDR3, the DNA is TGTGCCAGCTCACCCGCCTCGGACAATCAGCCCCAGCATTTT.

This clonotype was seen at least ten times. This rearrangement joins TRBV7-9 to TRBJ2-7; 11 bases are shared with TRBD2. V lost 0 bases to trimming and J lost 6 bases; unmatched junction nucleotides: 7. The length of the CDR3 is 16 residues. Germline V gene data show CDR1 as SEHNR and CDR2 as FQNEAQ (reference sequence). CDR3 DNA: TGTGCCAGCAGCTTAGCTAGTCTCGGGACTAGCGGCGAGCAGTACTTC. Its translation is CASSLASLGTSGEQYF.

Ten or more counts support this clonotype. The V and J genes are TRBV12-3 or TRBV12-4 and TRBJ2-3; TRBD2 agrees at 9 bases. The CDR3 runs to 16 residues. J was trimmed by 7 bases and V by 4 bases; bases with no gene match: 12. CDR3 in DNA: TGTGCCAGCAGTTCCCAGACTAGCGGTTTTGGGTATACGCAGTATTTT. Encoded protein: CASSSQTSGFGYTQYF.

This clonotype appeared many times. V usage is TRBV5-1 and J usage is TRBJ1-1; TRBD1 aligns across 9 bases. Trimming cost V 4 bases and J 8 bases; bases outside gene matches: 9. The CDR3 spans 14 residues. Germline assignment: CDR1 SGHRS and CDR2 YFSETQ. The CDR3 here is CASSPTGGSLEAFF. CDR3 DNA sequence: TGCGCCAGCAGCCCGACAGGGGGTAGTTTGGAAGCTTTCTTT.

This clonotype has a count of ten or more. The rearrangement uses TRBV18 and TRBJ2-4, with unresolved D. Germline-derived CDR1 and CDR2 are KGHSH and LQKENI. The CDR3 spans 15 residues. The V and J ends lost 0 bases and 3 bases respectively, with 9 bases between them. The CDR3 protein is CASSPPGLDKNIQYF. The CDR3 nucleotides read TGTGCCAGCTCACCACCGGGGTTGGACAAAAACATTCAGTACTTC.

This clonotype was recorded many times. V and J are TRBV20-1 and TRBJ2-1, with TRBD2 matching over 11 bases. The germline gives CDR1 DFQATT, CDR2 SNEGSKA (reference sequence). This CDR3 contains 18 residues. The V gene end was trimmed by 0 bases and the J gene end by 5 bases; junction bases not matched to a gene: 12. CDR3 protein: CSAREQLAGARRDNEQFF. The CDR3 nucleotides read TGCAGTGCTAGAGAGCAACTAGCGGGGGCGCGTCGGGACAATGAGCAGTTCTTC.

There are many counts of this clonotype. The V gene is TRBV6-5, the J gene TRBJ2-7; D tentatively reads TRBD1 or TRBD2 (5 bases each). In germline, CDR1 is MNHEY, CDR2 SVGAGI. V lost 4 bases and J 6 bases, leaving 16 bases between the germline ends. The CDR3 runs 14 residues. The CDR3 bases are TGTGCCAGCAGTTCCCCCGGGACCAGGCTCGAGCAGTACTTC. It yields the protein CASSSPGTRLEQYF.

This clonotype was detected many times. The CDR3 region has the DNA TGTGCCAGCAGTCCCGACAGGCTCACAGATACGCAGTATTTT. It codes for CASSPDRLTDTQYF. The chain carries TRBV27 and TRBJ2-3, with D maybe TRBD1 (6 bases). The CDR3 has 14 residues. Per the germline V gene, CDR1 is MNHEY and CDR2 is SMNVEV (reference sequence). V was shortened by 5 bases and J by 2 bases, with 11 bases between the two germline ends.

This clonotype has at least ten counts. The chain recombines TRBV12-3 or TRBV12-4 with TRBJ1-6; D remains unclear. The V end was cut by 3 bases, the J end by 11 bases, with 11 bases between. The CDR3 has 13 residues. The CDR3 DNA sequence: TGTGCCAGCAGTTTCGGATCCCGAGCACCCCTCCACTTT. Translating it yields CASSFGSRAPLHF.

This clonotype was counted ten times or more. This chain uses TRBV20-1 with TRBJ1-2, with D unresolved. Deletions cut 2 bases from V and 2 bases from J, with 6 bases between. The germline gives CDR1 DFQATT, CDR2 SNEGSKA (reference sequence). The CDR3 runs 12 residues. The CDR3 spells CSARTINYGYTF. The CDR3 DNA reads TGCAGTGCTAGAACAATAAACTATGGCTACACCTTC.

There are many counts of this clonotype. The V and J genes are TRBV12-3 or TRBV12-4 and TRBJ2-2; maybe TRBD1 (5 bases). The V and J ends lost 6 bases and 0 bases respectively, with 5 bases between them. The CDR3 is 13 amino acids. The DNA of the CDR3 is TGTGCCAGCAGGGGGCCGAACACCGGGGAGCTGTTTTTT. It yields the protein CASRGPNTGELFF.

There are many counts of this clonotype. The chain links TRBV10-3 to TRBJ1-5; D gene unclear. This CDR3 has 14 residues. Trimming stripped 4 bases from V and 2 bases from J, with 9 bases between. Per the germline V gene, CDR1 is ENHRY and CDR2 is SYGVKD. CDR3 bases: TGTGCCATCAGTGCCTCGGGAGGCAATCAGCCCCAGCATTTT. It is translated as CAISASGGNQPQHF.

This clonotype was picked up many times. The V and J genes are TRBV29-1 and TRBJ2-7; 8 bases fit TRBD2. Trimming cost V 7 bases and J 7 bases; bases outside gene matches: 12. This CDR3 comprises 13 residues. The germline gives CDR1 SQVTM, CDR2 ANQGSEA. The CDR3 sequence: CSASGGAFGEQYF. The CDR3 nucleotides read TGCAGCGCCTCCGGGGGGGCCTTTGGAGAGCAGTACTTC.

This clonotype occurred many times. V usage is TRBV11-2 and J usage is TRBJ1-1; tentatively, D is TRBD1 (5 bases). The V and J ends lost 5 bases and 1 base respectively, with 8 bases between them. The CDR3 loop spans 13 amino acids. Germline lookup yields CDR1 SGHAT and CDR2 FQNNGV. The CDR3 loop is CASSITGNTEAFF. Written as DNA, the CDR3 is TGTGCCAGCAGCATTACAGGGAACACTGAAGCTTTCTTT.

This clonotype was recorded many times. The CDR3 nucleotides are TGTGCCAGCAGCGGACTAGCGGGGGCAGAGACCCAGTACTTC. Protein sequence: CASSGLAGAETQYF. J is TRBJ2-5 and V is TRBV9; TRBD2 aligns across 12 bases. Looked up from germline, CDR1 is SGDLS and CDR2 is YYNGEE. Germline trimming cut 3 bases from V and 4 bases from J; bases unmatched to any gene: 1. The CDR3 contains 14 residues.

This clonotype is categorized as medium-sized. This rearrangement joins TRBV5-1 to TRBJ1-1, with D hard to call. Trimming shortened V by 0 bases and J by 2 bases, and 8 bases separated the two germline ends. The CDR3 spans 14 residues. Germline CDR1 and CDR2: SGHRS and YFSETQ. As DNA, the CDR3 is TGCGCCAGCAGCTTGGTACGGGCAAACACTGAAGCTTTCTTT. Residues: CASSLVRANTEAFF.

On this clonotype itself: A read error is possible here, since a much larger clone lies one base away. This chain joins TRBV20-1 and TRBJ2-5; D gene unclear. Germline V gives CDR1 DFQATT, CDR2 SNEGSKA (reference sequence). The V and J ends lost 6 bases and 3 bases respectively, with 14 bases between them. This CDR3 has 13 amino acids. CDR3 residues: CSAVRVPKETQYF. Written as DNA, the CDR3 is TGCAGTGCCGTCCGGGTCCCAAAAGAGACCCAGTACTTC.